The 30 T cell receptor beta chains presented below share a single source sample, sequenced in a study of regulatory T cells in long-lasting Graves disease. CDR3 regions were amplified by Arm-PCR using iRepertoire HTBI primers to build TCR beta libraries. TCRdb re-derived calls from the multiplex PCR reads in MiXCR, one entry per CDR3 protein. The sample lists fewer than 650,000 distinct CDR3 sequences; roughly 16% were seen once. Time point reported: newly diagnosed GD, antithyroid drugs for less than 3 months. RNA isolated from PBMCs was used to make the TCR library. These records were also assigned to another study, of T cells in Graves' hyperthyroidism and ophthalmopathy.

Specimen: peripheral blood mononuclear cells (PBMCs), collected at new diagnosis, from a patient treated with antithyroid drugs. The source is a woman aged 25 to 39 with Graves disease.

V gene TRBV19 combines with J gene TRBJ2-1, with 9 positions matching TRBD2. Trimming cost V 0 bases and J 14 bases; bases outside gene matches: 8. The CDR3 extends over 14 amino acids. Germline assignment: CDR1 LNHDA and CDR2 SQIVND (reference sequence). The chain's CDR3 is CASSIDQASGIKFF. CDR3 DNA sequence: TGTGCCAGTAGTATAGATCAGGCTAGCGGGATAAAGTTCTTC. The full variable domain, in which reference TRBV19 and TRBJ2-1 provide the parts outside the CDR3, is DGGITQSPKYLFRKEGQNVTLSCEQNLNHDAMYWYRQDPGQGLRLIYYSQIVNDFQKGDIAEGYSVSREKKESFPLTVTSAQKNPTAFYLCASSIDQASGIKFFGPGTRLTVL.

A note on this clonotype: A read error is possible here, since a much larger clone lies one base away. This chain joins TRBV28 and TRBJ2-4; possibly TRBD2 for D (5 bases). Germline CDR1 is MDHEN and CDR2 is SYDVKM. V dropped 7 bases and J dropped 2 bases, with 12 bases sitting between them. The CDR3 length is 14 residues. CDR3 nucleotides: TGTGCCAGCATATTCAACGGGACCAAAAACATTCAGTACTTC. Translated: CASIFNGTKNIQYF.

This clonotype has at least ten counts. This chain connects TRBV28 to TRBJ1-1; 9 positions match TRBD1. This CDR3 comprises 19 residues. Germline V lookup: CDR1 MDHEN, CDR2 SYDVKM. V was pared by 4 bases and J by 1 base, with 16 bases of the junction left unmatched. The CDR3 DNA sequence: TGTGCCAGCAGTTCCCCTTCAGGACAGGGGCCCGCGGGGAACACTGAAGCTTTCTTT. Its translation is CASSSPSGQGPAGNTEAFF.

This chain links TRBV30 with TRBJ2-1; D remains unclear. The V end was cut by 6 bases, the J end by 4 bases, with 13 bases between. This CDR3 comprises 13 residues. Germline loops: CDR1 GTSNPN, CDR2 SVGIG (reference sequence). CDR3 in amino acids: CACFRQGYNEQFF. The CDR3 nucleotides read TGTGCCTGCTTCAGACAAGGTTACAATGAGCAGTTCTTC.

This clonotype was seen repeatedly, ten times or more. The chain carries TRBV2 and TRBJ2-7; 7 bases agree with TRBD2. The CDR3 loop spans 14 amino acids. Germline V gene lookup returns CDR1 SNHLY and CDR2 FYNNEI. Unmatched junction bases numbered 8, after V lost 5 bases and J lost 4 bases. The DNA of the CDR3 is TGTGCCAGCAGTCCTCTAGCGGACACTTACGAGCAGTACTTC. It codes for CASSPLADTYEQYF. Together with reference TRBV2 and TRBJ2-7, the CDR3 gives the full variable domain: EPEVTQTPSHQVTQMGQEVILRCVPISNHLYFYWYRQILGQKVEFLVSFYNNEISEKSEIFDDQFSVERPDGSNFTLKIRSTKLEDSAMYFCASSPLADTYEQYFGPGTRLTVT.

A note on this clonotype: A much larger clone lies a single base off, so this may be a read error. The CDR3 loop is CASSLSSGRPDTQYF. As DNA, the CDR3 is TGTGCCAGCAGCCTTTCTAGCGGGAGGCCCGATACGCAGTATTTT. The rearrangement uses TRBV7-2 and TRBJ2-3; 11 positions agree with TRBD2. CDR3 length: 15 residues. V lost 5 bases to trimming and J lost 6 bases; unmatched junction nucleotides: 7. The germline V gene encodes CDR1 SGHTA and CDR2 FQGNSA.

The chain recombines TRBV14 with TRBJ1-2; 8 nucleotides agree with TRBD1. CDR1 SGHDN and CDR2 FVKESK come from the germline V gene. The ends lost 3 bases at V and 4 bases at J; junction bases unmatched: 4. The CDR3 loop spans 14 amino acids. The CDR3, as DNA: TGTGCCAGCAGCCACCGACAGGGGCCCTATGGCTACACCTTC. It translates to CASSHRQGPYGYTF.

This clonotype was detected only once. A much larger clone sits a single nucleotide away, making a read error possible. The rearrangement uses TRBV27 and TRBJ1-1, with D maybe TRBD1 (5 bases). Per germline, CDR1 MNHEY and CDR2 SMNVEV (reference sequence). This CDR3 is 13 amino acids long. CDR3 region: CAGSPSGGPEAFF. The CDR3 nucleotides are TGTGCCGGCAGTCCGAGTGGGGGTCCTGAAGCTTTCTTT.

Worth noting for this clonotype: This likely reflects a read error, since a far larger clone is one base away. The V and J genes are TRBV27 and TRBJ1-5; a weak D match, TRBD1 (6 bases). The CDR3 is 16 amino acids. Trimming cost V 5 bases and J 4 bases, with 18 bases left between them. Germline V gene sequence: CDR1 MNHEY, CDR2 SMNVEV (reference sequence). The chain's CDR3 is CASSDFGTMGNQPQHF. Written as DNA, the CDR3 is TGTGCCAGCAGTGATTTTGGGACAATGGGAAATCAGCCCCAGCATTTT.

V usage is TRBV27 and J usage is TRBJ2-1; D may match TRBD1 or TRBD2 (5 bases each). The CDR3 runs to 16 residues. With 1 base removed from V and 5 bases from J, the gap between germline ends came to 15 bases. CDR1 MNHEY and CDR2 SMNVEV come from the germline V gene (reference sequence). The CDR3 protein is CASSLLYGTLNNEQFF. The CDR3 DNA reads TGTGCCAGCAGTTTATTGTACGGGACCCTGAACAATGAGCAGTTCTTC.

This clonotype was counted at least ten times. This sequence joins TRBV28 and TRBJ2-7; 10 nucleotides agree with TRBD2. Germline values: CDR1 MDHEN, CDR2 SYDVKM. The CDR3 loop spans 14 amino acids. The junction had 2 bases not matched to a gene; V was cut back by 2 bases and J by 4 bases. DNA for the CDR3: TGTGCCAGCAGTTTAAGCGGGAGGGCTTACGAGCAGTACTTC. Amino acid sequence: CASSLSGRAYEQYF.

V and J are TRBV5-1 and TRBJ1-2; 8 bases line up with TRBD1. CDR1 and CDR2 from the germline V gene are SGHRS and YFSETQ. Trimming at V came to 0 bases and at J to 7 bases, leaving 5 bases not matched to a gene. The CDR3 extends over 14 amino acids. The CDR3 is CASSLAGQGVGYTF. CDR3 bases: TGCGCCAGCAGCTTGGCAGGACAGGGCGTTGGCTACACCTTC.

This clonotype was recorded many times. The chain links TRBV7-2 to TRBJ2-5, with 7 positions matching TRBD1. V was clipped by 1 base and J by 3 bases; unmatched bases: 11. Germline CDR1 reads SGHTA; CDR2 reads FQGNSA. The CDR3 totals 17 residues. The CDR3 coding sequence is TGTGCCAGCAGCTTAGAACTCGTCGTCAGGGGGAAAGAGACCCAGTACTTC. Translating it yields CASSLELVVRGKETQYF.

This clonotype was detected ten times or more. As DNA, the CDR3 is TGCGCCAGCAGCGTCGACGGAGCCTACGAGCAGTACTTC. Its protein is CASSVDGAYEQYF. The chain is built from TRBV5-1 and TRBJ2-7, with D unclear. This CDR3 comprises 13 residues. Germline assignment: CDR1 SGHRS and CDR2 YFSETQ. V shed 4 bases and J shed 2 bases, with 10 bases lying between them.

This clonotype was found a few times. The chain's CDR3 is CSARSTTSGNFNEQFF. The CDR3 region has the DNA TGCAGTGCTAGATCCACAACTAGCGGGAATTTCAATGAGCAGTTCTTC. The chain recombines TRBV20-1 with TRBJ2-1, with 10 bases aligning to TRBD2. Trimming removed 2 bases from V and 6 bases from J; junction bases left unmatched: 10. Germline CDR1 reads DFQATT; CDR2 reads SNEGSKA (reference sequence). This CDR3 region has 16 residues.

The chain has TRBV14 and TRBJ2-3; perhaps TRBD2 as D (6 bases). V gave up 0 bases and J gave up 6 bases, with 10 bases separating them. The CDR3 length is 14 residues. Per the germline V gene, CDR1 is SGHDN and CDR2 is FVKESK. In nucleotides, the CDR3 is TGTGCCAGCAGCCAAGATCGGGAGCGGGATACGCAGTATTTT. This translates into CASSQDRERDTQYF.

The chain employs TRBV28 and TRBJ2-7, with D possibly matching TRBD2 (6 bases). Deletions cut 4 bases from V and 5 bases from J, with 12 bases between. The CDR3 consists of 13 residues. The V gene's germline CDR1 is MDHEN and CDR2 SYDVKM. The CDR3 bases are TGTGCCAGCAGTTCTCCAGGGAGGAACGAGCAGTACTTC. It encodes CASSSPGRNEQYF.

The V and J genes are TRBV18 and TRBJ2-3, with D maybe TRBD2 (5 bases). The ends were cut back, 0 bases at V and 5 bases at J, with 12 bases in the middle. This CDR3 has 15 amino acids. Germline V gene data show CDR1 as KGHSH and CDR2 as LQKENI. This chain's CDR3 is CASSPPGGRRDTQYF. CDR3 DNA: TGTGCCAGCTCACCACCTGGCGGGCGCAGAGATACGCAGTATTTT. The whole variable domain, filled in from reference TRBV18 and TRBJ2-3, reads NAGVMQNPRHLVRRRGQEARLRCSPMKGHSHVYWYRQLPEEGLKFMVYLQKENIIDESGMPKERFSAEFPKEGPSILRIQQVVRGDSAAYFCASSPPGGRRDTQYFGPGTRLTVL.

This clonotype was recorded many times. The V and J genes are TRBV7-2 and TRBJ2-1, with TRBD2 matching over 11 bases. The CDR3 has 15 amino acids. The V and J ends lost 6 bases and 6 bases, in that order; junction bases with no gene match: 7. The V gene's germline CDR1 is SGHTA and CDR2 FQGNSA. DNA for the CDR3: TGTGCCAGCAGTCCACTAGCGGGAGAGACCAATGAGCAGTTCTTC. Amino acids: CASSPLAGETNEQFF.

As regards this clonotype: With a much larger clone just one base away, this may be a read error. As DNA, the CDR3 is TGTGCCGGCAAGCTTGGGCAGCCGAACACTGAAGCTTTCTTT. Translating it yields CAGKLGQPNTEAFF. This chain links TRBV12-3 or TRBV12-4 with TRBJ1-1; D gene ambiguous. The CDR3 runs to 14 residues. The V gene lost 11 bases and the J gene lost 1 base, with 17 bases spanning the gap.

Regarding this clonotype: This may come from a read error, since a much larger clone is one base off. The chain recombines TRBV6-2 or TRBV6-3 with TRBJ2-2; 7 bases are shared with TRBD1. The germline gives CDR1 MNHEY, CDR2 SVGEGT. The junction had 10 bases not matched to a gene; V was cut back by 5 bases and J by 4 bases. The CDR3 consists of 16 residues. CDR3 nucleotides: TGTGCCAGCAGTGAACTGGGGACAGTGTCCACCGGGGAGCTGTTTTTT. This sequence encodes CASSELGTVSTGELFF.

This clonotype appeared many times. The CDR3 bases are TGTGCCAGCAGTAGACAGGGGTCTGAAGCTTTCTTT. Translated: CASSRQGSEAFF. The chain joins TRBV6-1 to TRBJ1-1; 8 bases are shared with TRBD1. The trim removed 5 bases at V and 6 bases at J, leaving 2 bases unmatched. CDR3 size: 12 residues. Germline CDR1 MNHNS, CDR2 SASEGT.

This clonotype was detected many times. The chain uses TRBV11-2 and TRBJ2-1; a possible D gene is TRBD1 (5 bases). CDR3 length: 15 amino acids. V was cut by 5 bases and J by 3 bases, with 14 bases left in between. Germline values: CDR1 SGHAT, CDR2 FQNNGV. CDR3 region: CASSIPRGYYNEQFF. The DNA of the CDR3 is TGTGCCAGCAGCATCCCAAGGGGATACTACAATGAGCAGTTCTTC.

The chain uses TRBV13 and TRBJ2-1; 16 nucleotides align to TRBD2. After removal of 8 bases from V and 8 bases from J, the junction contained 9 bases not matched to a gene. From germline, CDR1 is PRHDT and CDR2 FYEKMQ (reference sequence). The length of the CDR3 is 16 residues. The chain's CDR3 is CASRGAGTSGRDEQFF. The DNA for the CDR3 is TGTGCCAGCCGGGGGGCCGGGACTAGCGGGAGGGATGAGCAGTTCTTC.

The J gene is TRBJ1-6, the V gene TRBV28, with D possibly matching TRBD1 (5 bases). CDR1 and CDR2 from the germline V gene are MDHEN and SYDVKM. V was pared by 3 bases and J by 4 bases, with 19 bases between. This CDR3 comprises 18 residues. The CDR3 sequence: CASSFGLRRDVYNSPLHF. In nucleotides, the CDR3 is TGTGCCAGCAGTTTCGGACTTCGTCGGGACGTGTATAATTCACCCCTCCACTTT.

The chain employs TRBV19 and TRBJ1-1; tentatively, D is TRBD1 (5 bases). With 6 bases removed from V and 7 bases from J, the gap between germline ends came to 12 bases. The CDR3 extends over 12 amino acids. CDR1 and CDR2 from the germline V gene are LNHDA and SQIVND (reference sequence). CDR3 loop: CASSPRQGEAFF. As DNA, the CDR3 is TGTGCCAGTAGCCCTCGGCAGGGTGAAGCTTTCTTT.

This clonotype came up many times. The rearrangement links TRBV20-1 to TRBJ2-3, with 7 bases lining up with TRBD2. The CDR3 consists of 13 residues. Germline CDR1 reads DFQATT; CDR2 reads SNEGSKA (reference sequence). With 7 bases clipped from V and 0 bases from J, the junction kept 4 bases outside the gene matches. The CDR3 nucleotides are TGCAGTGGGGCGGGAGTTAGCACAGATACGCAGTATTTT. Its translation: CSGAGVSTDTQYF.

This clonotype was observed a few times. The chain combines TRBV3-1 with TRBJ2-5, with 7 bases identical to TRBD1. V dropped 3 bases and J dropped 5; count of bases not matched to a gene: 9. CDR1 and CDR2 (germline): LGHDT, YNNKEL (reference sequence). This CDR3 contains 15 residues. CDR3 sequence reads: CASSHRRQGTETQYF. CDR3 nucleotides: TGTGCCAGCAGCCATAGAAGACAGGGAACGGAGACCCAGTACTTC.

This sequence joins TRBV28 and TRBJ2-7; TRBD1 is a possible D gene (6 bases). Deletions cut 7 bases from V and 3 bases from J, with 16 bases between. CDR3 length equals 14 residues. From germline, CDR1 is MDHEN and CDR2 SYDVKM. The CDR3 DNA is TGTGCCAGCACCCACCCGGGACATAACTACGAGCAGTACTTC. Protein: CASTHPGHNYEQYF.

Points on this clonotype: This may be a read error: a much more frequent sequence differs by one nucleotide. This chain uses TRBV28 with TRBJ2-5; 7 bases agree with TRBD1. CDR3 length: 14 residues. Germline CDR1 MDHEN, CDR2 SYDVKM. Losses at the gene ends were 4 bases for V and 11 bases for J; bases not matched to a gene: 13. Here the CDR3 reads CASSYGTDYNEQYF. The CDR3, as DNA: TGTGCCAGCAGTTACGGGACAGACTACAATGAGCAGTACTTC.